This TCR beta chain comes out of a study of identifying expanded T cells in peripheral blood. Study outcomes and limitations: Across healthy donors, higher total template counts meant significantly greater approximately two-week count variance. Technical replicates showed around 1.2 changed clones; roughly two weeks around 15; four weeks 19.

Clones were read by immunoSEQ multiplex PCR, and TCRdb kept only the in-frame ones, dropping some. The data hold about 78,000 clones, with roughly 86% observed a single time. Trimming at V came to 8 bases and at J to 10 bases, leaving 15 bases not matched to a gene. The CDR3 runs to 15 residues. Germline values: CDR1 MGHRA, CDR2 YSYEKL. During the collection period, no donor immune events like infections were recorded. Details on this clone: The antigen remains undetermined.

The origin of this receptor is a person aged 18 to 75 in good health. Sequences were obtained from blood. The chain links TRBV4-1 to TRBJ1-1, with TRBD1 identical over 11 bases. The CDR3 protein is CASGTPDRGLSTAFF. CDR3 DNA sequence: TGCGCCAGCGGTACACCGGACAGGGGGCTATCGACAGCTTTCTTT.